The sequence of this T cell receptor beta chain was determined in a study of blood T cell repertoires in COVID-19. The overall study: Collection of acute and convalescent COVID-19 samples took place in the United States, Italy and Spain. The cDNA or gDNA used as material had been derived from T cells, B-cell-depleted T cells, or PBMCs.

Only in-frame clones appear in the TCRdb table, and some are missing; sequencing was by immunoSEQ multiplex PCR. The data show 75,000 to 90,000 clones, over 80% seen once. Germline CDR1 is MNHEY and CDR2 is SMNVEV (reference sequence). V lost 3 bases to trimming and J lost 8 bases, with 13 bases between them. CDR3 length: 13 amino acids. This clone has a handful of counts. The clonotype was recovered from a man aged 80 or over with acute or convalescent COVID-19. Specimen: peripheral blood. The chain employs TRBV27 and TRBJ1-2; D remains unclear. CDR3 in DNA: TGTGCCAGCAGTTTCGGAGGGAGAGCGGGCTACACCTTC. Protein sequence: CASSFGGRAGYTF.